Following are 7 T cell receptor beta chains from one sample sequenced in a study of CD8+CD57+ T cells in acquired aplastic anemia. The template for TCR beta VDJ and CDR3 sequence profiling was genomic DNA. TCRdb used MiXCR to reprocess the reads, holding one entry per CDR3 protein. The sample includes 100,000 to 150,000 distinct CDR3 sequences, around two fifths of them seen just once. The sequenced sample was sorted CD4+, CD8+, or CD8+CD57+ T cells (not recorded which) from PBMCs. These receptors originate from a human donor in good health, serving as a control.

This clonotype was detected many times. CDR3 in amino acids: CSARDVVTDTQYF. The DNA of the CDR3 is TGCAGTGCTAGAGATGTGGTGACAGATACGCAGTATTTT. The chain employs TRBV20-1 and TRBJ2-3, with unresolved D. Between the trimmed V and J ends, which lost 0 bases and 3 bases, there was a span of 7 bases. This CDR3 is 13 amino acids long. Germline CDR1 and CDR2: DFQATT and SNEGSKA (reference sequence).

This clonotype was seen many times. This chain joins TRBV3-1 and TRBJ1-6; D not resolved. V lost 1 base and J lost 9, with 13 bases in between. The CDR3 consists of 15 residues. CDR1 and CDR2 from the germline V gene are LGHDT and YNNKEL (reference sequence). The CDR3 here is CASSQGLGFTSPLHF. The CDR3 DNA sequence: TGTGCCAGCAGCCAAGGTCTGGGGTTCACTTCACCCCTCCACTTT.

This clonotype was recorded at least ten times. The chain couples TRBV11-3 to TRBJ1-1; D not resolved. CDR3 length equals 15 residues. V was shortened by 1 base and J by 0 bases, with 9 bases between the two germline ends. From germline, CDR1 is SGHNT and CDR2 YENEEA. In nucleotides, the CDR3 is TGTGCCAGCAGCTTAGGTCGTTTTATGAACACTGAAGCTTTCTTT. Translation: CASSLGRFMNTEAFF.

Concerning this clonotype: A read error is possible here, since a much larger clone lies one base away. Because it lacks the conserved phenylalanine or tryptophan at the end, this CDR3 is likely a read error. This chain connects TRBV20-1 to TRBJ1-1; the match to TRBD1 covers 7 bases. V lost 1 base, J lost 4 bases, and 6 bases stayed unmatched. Germline V CDR1 and CDR2: DFQATT, SNEGSKA (reference sequence). The CDR3 has 14 amino acids. In nucleotides, the CDR3 is TGCAGTGCTAGAGGGGAGACAGGGACCACTGAAGCTTTCCTT. This gives the protein CSARGETGTTEAFL.

This clonotype ranks as medium-sized. The chain combines TRBV24-1 with TRBJ1-2, with 7 bases aligning to TRBD1. This CDR3 is 14 amino acids long. Per germline, CDR1 KGHDR and CDR2 SFDVKD. With 6 bases clipped from V and 3 bases from J, the junction kept 6 bases outside the gene matches. CDR3 loop: CATSKGGADYGYTF. The CDR3 DNA is TGTGCCACCAGTAAAGGGGGCGCGGACTATGGCTACACCTTC.

This clonotype has a count of ten or more. The chain couples TRBV24-1 to TRBJ1-3; D is perhaps TRBD1 (5 bases). V was shortened by 5 bases and J by 0 bases, with 13 bases between the two germline ends. CDR1 and CDR2 (germline): KGHDR, SFDVKD. The CDR3 sequence is 16 residues long. The DNA of the CDR3 is TGTGCCACCAGTGCTTTTCTGACAGCCTCTGGAAACACCATATATTTT. Its translation is CATSAFLTASGNTIYF.

This clonotype was seen repeatedly, ten times or more. The chain carries TRBV20-1 and TRBJ2-1; D is undetermined. Trimming shortened V by 7 bases and J by 7 bases, and 20 bases separated the two germline ends. The germline CDR1 and CDR2 sequences are DFQATT and SNEGSKA (reference sequence). The CDR3 spans 14 residues. The CDR3 here is CSVSLGVGGNEQFF. CDR3 DNA sequence: TGCAGTGTTTCACTTGGGGTAGGTGGGAATGAGCAGTTCTTC.